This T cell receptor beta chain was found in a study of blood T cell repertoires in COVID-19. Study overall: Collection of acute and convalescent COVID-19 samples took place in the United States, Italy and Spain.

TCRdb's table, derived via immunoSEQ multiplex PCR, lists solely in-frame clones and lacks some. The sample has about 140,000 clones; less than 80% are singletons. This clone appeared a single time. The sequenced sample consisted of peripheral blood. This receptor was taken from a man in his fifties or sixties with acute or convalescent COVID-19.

CDR3 sequence (DNA): TGTGCCAGCAGCGCCAGCTCTGGAAACACCATATATTTT. Translating gives CASSASSGNTIYF. The chain is built from TRBV7-2 and TRBJ1-3; D is unclear. The CDR3 extends over 13 amino acids. Per the germline V gene, CDR1 is SGHTA and CDR2 is FQGNSA. V was pared by 5 bases and J by 0 bases, with 5 bases between.